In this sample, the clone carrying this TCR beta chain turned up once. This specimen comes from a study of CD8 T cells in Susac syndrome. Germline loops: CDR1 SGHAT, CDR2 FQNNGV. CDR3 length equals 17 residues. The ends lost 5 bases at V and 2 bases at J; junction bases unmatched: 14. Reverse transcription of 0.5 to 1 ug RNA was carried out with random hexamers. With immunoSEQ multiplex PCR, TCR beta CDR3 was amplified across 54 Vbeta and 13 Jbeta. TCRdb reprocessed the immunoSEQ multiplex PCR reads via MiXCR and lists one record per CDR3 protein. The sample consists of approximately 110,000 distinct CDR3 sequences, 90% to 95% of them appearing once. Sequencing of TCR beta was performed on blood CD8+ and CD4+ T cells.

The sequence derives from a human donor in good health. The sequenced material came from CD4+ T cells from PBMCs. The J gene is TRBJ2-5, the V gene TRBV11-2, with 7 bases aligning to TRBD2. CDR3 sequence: CASSLGLVLMGQETQYF. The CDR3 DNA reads TGTGCCAGCAGCCTAGGACTAGTTCTGATGGGGCAAGAGACCCAGTACTTC. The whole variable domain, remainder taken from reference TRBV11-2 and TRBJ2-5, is EAGVAQSPRYKIIEKRQSVAFWCNPISGHATLYWYQQILGQGPKLLIQFQNNGVVDDSQLPKDRFSAERLKGVDSTLKIQPAKLEDSAVYLCASSLGLVLMGQETQYFGPGTRLLVL.